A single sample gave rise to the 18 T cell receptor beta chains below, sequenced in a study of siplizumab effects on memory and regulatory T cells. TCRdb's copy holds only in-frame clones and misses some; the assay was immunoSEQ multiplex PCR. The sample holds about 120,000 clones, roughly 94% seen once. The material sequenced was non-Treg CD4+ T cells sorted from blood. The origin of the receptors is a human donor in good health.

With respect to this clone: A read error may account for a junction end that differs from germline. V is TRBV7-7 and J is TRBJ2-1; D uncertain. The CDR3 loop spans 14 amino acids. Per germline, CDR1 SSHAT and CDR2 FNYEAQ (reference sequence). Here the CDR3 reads CASSRSASYNEQFF. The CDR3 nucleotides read TGTGCTAGCAGCCGGAGCGCCTCCTACAATGAGCAGTTCTTC.

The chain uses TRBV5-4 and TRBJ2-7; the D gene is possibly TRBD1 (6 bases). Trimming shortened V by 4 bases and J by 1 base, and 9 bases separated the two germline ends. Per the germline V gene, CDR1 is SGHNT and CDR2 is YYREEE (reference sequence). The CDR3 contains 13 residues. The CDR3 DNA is TGTGCCAGCAGCCGTACAGGGTCCTACGAGCAGTACTTC. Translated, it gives CASSRTGSYEQYF.

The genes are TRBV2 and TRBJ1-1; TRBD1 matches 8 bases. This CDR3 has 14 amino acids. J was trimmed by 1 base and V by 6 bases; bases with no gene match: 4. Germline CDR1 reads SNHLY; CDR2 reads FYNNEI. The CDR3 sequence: CASSPDRANTEAFF. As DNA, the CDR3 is TGTGCCAGCAGCCCGGACAGGGCGAACACTGAAGCTTTCTTT.

CDR3 sequence (DNA): TGTGCCTGGAGTACTACGCGAGGGGCTAGTGTCAATGAGCAGTTCTTC. Translation gives CAWSTTRGASVNEQFF. The V gene is TRBV30, the J gene TRBJ2-1; D is tentatively TRBD1 or TRBD2 (5 bases each). The CDR3 has 16 amino acids. Germline loops: CDR1 GTSNPN, CDR2 SVGIG (reference sequence). Between the trimmed V and J ends, which lost 2 bases and 6 bases, there was a span of 20 bases.

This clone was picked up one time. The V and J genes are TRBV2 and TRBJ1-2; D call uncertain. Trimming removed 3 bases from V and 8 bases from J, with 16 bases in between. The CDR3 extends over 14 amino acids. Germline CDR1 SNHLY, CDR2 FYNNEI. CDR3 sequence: CASSEPFDGRGYTF. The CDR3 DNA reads TGTGCCAGCAGTGAGCCTTTTGATGGAAGAGGCTACACCTTC.

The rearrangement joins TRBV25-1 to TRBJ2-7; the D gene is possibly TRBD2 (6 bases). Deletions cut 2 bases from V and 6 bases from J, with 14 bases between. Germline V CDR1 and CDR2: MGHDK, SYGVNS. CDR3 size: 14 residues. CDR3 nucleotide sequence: TGTGCCAGCAGTGAAGCAGCGGGTGGGGCCGAGCAGTACTTC. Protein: CASSEAAGGAEQYF.

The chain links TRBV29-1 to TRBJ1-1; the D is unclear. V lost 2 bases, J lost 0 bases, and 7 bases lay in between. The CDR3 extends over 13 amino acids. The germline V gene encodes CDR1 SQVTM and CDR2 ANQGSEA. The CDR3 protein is CSVESHLNTEAFF. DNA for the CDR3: TGCAGCGTTGAAAGTCACCTGAACACTGAAGCTTTCTTT.

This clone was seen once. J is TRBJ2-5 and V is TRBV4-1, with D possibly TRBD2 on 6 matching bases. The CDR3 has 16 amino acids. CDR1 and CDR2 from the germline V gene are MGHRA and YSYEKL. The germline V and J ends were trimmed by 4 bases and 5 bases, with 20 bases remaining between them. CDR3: CASSPREKGLGETQYF. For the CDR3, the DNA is TGCGCCAGCAGCCCCCGGGAGAAGGGATTGGGGGAGACCCAGTACTTC.

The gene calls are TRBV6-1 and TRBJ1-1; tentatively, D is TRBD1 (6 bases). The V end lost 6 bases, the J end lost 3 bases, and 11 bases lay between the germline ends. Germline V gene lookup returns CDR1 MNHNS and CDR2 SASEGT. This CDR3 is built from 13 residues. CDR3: CASSLQGYTEAFF. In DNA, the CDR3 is TGTGCCAGCAGCCTACAGGGTTACACTGAAGCTTTCTTT.

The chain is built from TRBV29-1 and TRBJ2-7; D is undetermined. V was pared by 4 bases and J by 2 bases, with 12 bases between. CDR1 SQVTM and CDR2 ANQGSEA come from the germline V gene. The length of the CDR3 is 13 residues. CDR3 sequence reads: CSVAKSSTYEQYF. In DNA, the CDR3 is TGCAGCGTTGCTAAGTCCTCGACCTACGAGCAGTACTTC.

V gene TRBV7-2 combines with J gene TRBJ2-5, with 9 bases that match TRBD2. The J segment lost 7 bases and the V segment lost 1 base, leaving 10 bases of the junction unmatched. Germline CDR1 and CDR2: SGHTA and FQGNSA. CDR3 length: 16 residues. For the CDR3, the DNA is TGTGCCAGCAGCTTAGAGGCGGGGGGGCCCCCAGTGACCCAGTACTTC. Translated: CASSLEAGGPPVTQYF.

The CDR3 bases are TGCAGCGTTGCGGAAGGTGCGGTCGAGCAGTACTTC. Amino acid sequence: CSVAEGAVEQYF. This rearrangement joins TRBV29-1 to TRBJ2-7; no definite D call. Per germline, CDR1 SQVTM and CDR2 ANQGSEA. Trimming took off 4 bases at V and 6 bases at J, with 13 bases between the two ends. The CDR3 totals 12 residues.

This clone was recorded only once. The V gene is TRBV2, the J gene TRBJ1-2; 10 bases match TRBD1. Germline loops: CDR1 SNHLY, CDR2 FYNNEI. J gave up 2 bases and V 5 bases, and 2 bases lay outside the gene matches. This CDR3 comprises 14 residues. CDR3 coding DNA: TGTGCCAGCAGTAGACAGGGGGCCAACTATGGCTACACCTTC. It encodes CASSRQGANYGYTF.

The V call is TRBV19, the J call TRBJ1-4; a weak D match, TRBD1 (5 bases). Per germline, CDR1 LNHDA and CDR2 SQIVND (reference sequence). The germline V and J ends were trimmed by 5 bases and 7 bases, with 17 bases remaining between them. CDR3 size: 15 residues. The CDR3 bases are TGTGCCAGTAGTCCGGGGACTGGGATTGTTGAAAAACTGTTTTTT. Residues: CASSPGTGIVEKLFF.

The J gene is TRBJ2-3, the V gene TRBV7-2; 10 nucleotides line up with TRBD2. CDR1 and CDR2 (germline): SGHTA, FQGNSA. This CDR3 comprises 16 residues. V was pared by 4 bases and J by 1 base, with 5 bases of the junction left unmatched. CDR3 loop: CASSSRLAGRTDTQYF. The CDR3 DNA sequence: TGTGCCAGCAGCTCCAGACTAGCGGGCCGCACAGATACGCAGTATTTT.

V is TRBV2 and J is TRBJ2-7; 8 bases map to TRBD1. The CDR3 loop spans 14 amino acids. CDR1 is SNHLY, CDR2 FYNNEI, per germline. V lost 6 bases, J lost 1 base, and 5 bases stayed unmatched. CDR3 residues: CASRRQGNSYEQYF. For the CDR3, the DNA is TGTGCCAGCAGGAGACAGGGGAATTCCTACGAGCAGTACTTC.

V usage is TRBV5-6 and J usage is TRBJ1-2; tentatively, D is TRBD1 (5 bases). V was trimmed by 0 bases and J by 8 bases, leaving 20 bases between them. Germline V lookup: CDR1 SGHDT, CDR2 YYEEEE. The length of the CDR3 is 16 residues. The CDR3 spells CASSLGVRDPYGGYTF. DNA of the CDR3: TGTGCCAGCAGCTTGGGTGTTCGGGACCCTTATGGAGGCTACACCTTC.

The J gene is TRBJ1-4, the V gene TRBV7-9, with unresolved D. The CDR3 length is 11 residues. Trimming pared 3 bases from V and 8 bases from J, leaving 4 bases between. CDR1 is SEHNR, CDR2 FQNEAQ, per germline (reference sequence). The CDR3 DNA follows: TGTGCCAGCAGCTTCCAGGAAAAACTGTTTTTT. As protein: CASSFQEKLFF. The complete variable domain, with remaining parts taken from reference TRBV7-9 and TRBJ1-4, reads DTGVSQNPRHKITKRGQNVTFRCDPISEHNRLYWYRQTLGQGPEFLTYFQNEAQLEKSRLLSDRFSAERPKGSFSTLEIQRTEQGDSAMYLCASSFQEKLFFGSGTQLSVL.